This TCR beta chain comes out of a study of tumor-infiltrating lymphocytes in primary liver carcinoma. The study co-extracted DNA and RNA from about 19-30 mg of unsorted bulk tissue. This clonotype was found once. One end of the junction does not line up with germline, which may come from a read error. The authors made TCR beta cDNA from about 500 ng total RNA with a constant-region primer. What produced the TCR beta libraries was three nested multiplex PCR rounds using slightly modified ARM-PCR. From the multiplex PCR reads, TCRdb called clonotypes with MiXCR, one entry per CDR3 protein. Seen here are approximately 110,000 distinct CDR3 sequences, around 64% observed once, and the top ten hold less than 10%. Sequencing was carried out using liver tumor tissue from sampling region 3. Subset defined: tumor region T3, left-lateral pole. The TCR sequence derives from a woman aged 55-69 years with primary liver carcinoma and hepatitis B virus infection.

The CDR3 loop is CTISESRLQSERDTQYF. Here the CDR3 DNA reads TGTACCATCAGTGAGTCCCGCTTGCAATCGGAACGAGATACGCAGTATTTT. The chain combines TRBV10-3 with TRBJ2-3; D call uncertain. CDR1 is ENHRY, CDR2 SYGVKD, per germline. The CDR3 contains 17 residues.